A single sample gave rise to the 18 T cell receptor beta chains below, sequenced in a study of blood T cell repertoires in COVID-19. Measured with immunoSEQ multiplex PCR; TCRdb has only the in-frame clones, and not every one. The table includes a few hundred thousand clones, roughly 80% detected once. The sample consisted of PBMCs or T cells enriched from blood (not recorded which). These receptors came from a woman aged 35 to 49 with acute COVID-19.

This clone was observed a few times. The chain links TRBV6-5 to TRBJ1-5; 7 nucleotides line up with TRBD1. The germline CDR1 and CDR2 sequences are MNHEY and SVGAGI. Trimming removed 9 bases from V and 3 bases from J; junction bases left unmatched: 5. This CDR3 has 13 amino acids. Here the CDR3 DNA reads TGTGCCAGTACAGGGGAGAACAATCAGCCCCAGCATTTT. Translated, it gives CASTGENNQPQHF.

The V gene is TRBV7-8, the J gene TRBJ2-1; 15 bases agree with TRBD2. The V segment lost 7 bases and the J segment 2 bases; nucleotides outside the gene matches: 3. Per the germline V gene, CDR1 is SGHVS and CDR2 is FQNEAQ. The CDR3 runs to 16 residues. The CDR3 DNA reads TGTGCCAGCACCCGGACTAGCGGGAGGGCCTACAATGAGCAGTTCTTC. Translating it yields CASTRTSGRAYNEQFF. Supplemented by reference TRBV7-8 and TRBJ2-1, the full variable domain reads GAGVSQSPRYKVAKRGQDVALRCDPISGHVSLFWYQQALGQGPEFLTYFQNEAQLDKSGLPSDRFFAERPEGSVSTLKIQRTQQEDSAVYLCASTRTSGRAYNEQFFGPGTRLTVL.

The chain carries TRBV5-1 and TRBJ2-3, with 11 bases fitting TRBD2. The CDR3 sequence is 17 residues long. Losses at the gene ends were 3 bases for V and 2 bases for J; bases not matched to a gene: 8. Germline-derived CDR1 and CDR2 are SGHRS and YFSETQ. Here the CDR3 DNA reads TGCGCCAGCAGCTGGGGGATAGCGGGAGGGCCCACAGATACGCAGTATTTT. Protein sequence: CASSWGIAGGPTDTQYF.

The chain employs TRBV29-1 and TRBJ1-2; D unclear. Trimming stripped 0 bases from V and 1 base from J, with 15 bases between. The germline V gene has CDR1 SQVTM and CDR2 ANQGSEA. The CDR3 loop spans 16 amino acids. The CDR3 spells CSVEDDYPHINYGYTF. CDR3 DNA sequence: TGCAGCGTTGAAGATGACTACCCACACATTAACTATGGCTACACCTTC.

The chain employs TRBV4-2 and TRBJ1-3; a weak D match, TRBD1 (5 bases). Germline V gene sequence: CDR1 LGHNA, CDR2 YNFKEQ. V lost 1 base and J lost 4, with 14 bases in between. The CDR3 runs 16 residues. CDR3 loop: CASSQGRQGGGNTIYF. CDR3 coding DNA: TGTGCCAGCAGCCAAGGGCGGCAGGGAGGGGGAAACACCATATATTTT.

The J gene is TRBJ1-1, the V gene TRBV5-4, with TRBD1 as a possible D gene (6 bases). The ends were cut back, 6 bases at V and 2 bases at J, with 17 bases in the middle. This CDR3 region has 15 residues. The germline CDR1 and CDR2 sequences are SGHNT and YYREEE (reference sequence). DNA for the CDR3: TGTGCCAGCACCCTGACCGGGACACTCAACACTGAAGCTTTCTTT. This gives the protein CASTLTGTLNTEAFF.

The rearrangement links TRBV30 to TRBJ2-3, with TRBD1 identical over 8 bases. The CDR3 sequence is 13 residues long. J was trimmed by 4 bases and V by 2 bases; bases with no gene match: 2. Germline V CDR1 and CDR2: GTSNPN, SVGIG (reference sequence). The DNA for the CDR3 is TGTGCCTGGAGTAGGACAGGGTCAGATACGCAGTATTTT. It specifies CAWSRTGSDTQYF.

The CDR3 sequence: CASRDTNNQPQHF. Here the CDR3 DNA reads TGTGCCAGCCGGGACACCAACAATCAGCCCCAGCATTTT. The chain recombines TRBV12-3 or TRBV12-4 with TRBJ1-5, with D maybe TRBD1 (6 bases). The V gene lost 8 bases and the J gene lost 3 bases, with 11 bases spanning the gap. This CDR3 comprises 13 residues.

The chain joins TRBV19 to TRBJ2-2; 9 nucleotides agree with TRBD2. This CDR3 is built from 15 residues. J was trimmed by 6 bases and V by 2 bases; bases with no gene match: 4. Germline V gene lookup returns CDR1 LNHDA and CDR2 SQIVND (reference sequence). In DNA, the CDR3 is TGTGCCAGTAGTATACTAGCGGGAAAACCCGGGGAGCTGTTTTTT. This codes for CASSILAGKPGELFF.

In DNA, the CDR3 is TGCAGTGCTACCCAGTACAATGAGCAGTTCTTC. Translating it yields CSATQYNEQFF. The rearrangement links TRBV20-1 to TRBJ2-1; no reliable D call. The V gene's germline CDR1 is DFQATT and CDR2 SNEGSKA (reference sequence). The V end lost 4 bases, the J end lost 4 bases, and 5 bases lay between the germline ends. The CDR3 consists of 11 residues.

The chain carries TRBV6-5 and TRBJ1-5, with D maybe TRBD1 (6 bases). V lost 8 bases and J 2 bases, leaving 16 bases between the germline ends. CDR1 is MNHEY, CDR2 SVGAGI, per germline. The CDR3 totals 15 residues. The CDR3 is CASAEGVGGNQPQHF. Written as DNA, the CDR3 is TGTGCCAGCGCTGAGGGGGTGGGCGGCAATCAGCCCCAGCATTTT.

A few counts support this clone. The V gene is TRBV7-3, the J gene TRBJ2-7, with D possibly matching TRBD2 (5 bases). The germline CDR1 and CDR2 sequences are SGHTA and FQGTGA. There are 13 residues in the CDR3. Trimming removed 2 bases at V and 2 bases at J, with 7 bases between. As DNA, the CDR3 is TGTGCCAGCAGCTTACCGGGGACCTACGAGCAGTACTTC. As protein: CASSLPGTYEQYF.

This chain links TRBV30 with TRBJ1-5, with a possible D match to TRBD1 (6 bases). V gave up 2 bases and J gave up 6 bases, with 20 bases separating them. Germline CDR1 reads GTSNPN; CDR2 reads SVGIG (reference sequence). The CDR3 covers 16 residues. The CDR3 region has the DNA TGTGCCTGGAGTTTACGAATTACAGGGCTCGCTCAGCCCCAGCATTTT. It is translated as CAWSLRITGLAQPQHF. The entire variable domain, with the rest obtained from reference TRBV30 and TRBJ1-5, is as follows: SQTIHQWPATLVQPVGSPLSLECTVEGTSNPNLYWYRQAAGRGLQLLFYSVGIGQISSEVPQNLSASRPQDRQFILSSKKLLLSDSGFYLCAWSLRITGLAQPQHFGDGTRLSIL.

The gene calls are TRBV2 and TRBJ1-1, with D perhaps TRBD1 (5 bases). The germline V gene encodes CDR1 SNHLY and CDR2 FYNNEI. The V end was cut by 4 bases, the J end by 2 bases, with 14 bases between. The CDR3 sequence is 15 residues long. CDR3 loop: CASSGEGRENTEAFF. The CDR3 nucleotides are TGTGCCAGCAGTGGGGAAGGCAGGGAAAACACTGAAGCTTTCTTT.

The chain is built from TRBV19 and TRBJ1-6, with 11 positions matching TRBD1. The CDR3 has 17 residues. Germline V lookup: CDR1 LNHDA, CDR2 SQIVND (reference sequence). With 1 base clipped from V and 7 bases from J, the junction kept 6 bases outside the gene matches. The CDR3 coding sequence is TGTGCCAGTAGTATAGTATGGGACAGGGGGTCGAATTCACCCCTCCACTTT. It translates to CASSIVWDRGSNSPLHF.

The genes are TRBV28 and TRBJ2-7, with a possible D match to TRBD2 (5 bases). The V gene's germline CDR1 is MDHEN and CDR2 SYDVKM. CDR3 length equals 10 residues. The V gene lost 8 bases and the J gene lost 10 bases, with 12 bases spanning the gap. CDR3 DNA sequence: TGTGCCAGCCTCGGGGAAGTCCAGTACTTC. Encoded protein: CASLGEVQYF.

This clone was seen a few times. The rearrangement uses TRBV2 and TRBJ1-6, with 10 bases aligning to TRBD1. Germline CDR1 SNHLY, CDR2 FYNNEI. J lost 7 bases, V lost 7 bases, and 7 bases had no gene match. This CDR3 region has 15 residues. Here the CDR3 reads CASTLGTGVNSPLHF. The DNA for the CDR3 is TGTGCCAGCACCCTGGGGACAGGGGTAAATTCACCCCTCCACTTT.

The V call is TRBV6-1, the J call TRBJ2-1, with TRBD2 matching over 11 bases. CDR3 length equals 16 residues. V trimming: 4 bases; J trimming: 1 base; junction bases outside the gene matches: 3. CDR1 MNHNS and CDR2 SASEGT come from the germline V gene. The chain's CDR3 is CASSGPSGRSYNEQFF. CDR3 DNA sequence: TGTGCCAGCAGTGGCCCTAGCGGGAGGTCCTACAATGAGCAGTTCTTC.